The 25 T cell receptor beta chains in this list originate from one sample, sequenced in a study of CD8 T cells in ankylosing spondylitis. Their antigens remain unidentified. Findings and caveats of the study: Made up of fewer than ten highly homologous variants, a TCR beta motif appeared characteristic of ankylosing spondylitis blood.

TCRdb itself ran the 5' RACE reads through MiXCR, one entry per CDR3 protein. The repertoire consists of roughly 470,000 distinct CDR3 sequences, with roughly a quarter occurring once and the leading ten covering 0.89%. The sequencing sample was made of blood, either unsorted or a sorted T cell fraction (not recorded which). These receptors came from a male donor with ankylosing spondylitis.

The rearrangement joins TRBV11-2 to TRBJ1-1; 10 nucleotides match TRBD1. V shed 1 base, J shed 5 bases, and the junction held 7 bases outside the gene matches. Germline lookup yields CDR1 SGHAT and CDR2 FQNNGV. This CDR3 is 16 amino acids long. The CDR3 reads CASSLVGDRGGTEAFF. DNA for the CDR3: TGTGCCAGCAGCTTAGTAGGGGACAGGGGTGGGACTGAAGCTTTCTTT.

In this sample, this clonotype turned up a few times. The J gene is TRBJ2-3, the V gene TRBV7-2, with D possibly matching TRBD2 (6 bases). The germline gives CDR1 SGHTA, CDR2 FQGNSA. V lost 1 base and J lost 5, with 10 bases in between. This CDR3 has 14 amino acids. CDR3 DNA sequence: TGTGCCAGCAGCTTAGTGCGGGAACAAGATACGCAGTATTTT. As protein: CASSLVREQDTQYF.

This clonotype was observed a handful of times. V and J are TRBV2 and TRBJ2-1; 9 nucleotides agree with TRBD2. In germline, CDR1 is SNHLY, CDR2 FYNNEI. J was trimmed by 7 bases and V by 8 bases; bases with no gene match: 15. The CDR3 is 16 amino acids. This chain's CDR3 is CASRRNSGSPRNEQFF. The DNA for the CDR3 is TGTGCCAGCCGAAGAAATAGCGGGAGCCCCAGGAATGAGCAGTTCTTC.

This clonotype came up a few times. This chain connects TRBV15 to TRBJ1-1; TRBD1 matches at 7 bases. J was trimmed by 1 base and V by 0 bases; bases with no gene match: 5. This CDR3 region has 16 residues. CDR1 is LNHNV and CDR2 is YYDKDF in the germline V gene (reference sequence). CDR3 sequence: CATSRDPRQGNTEAFF. CDR3 DNA sequence: TGTGCCACCAGCAGAGATCCCCGACAGGGGAACACTGAAGCTTTCTTT.

This clonotype appeared a single time. The CDR3, as DNA: TGTGCCAGCCGCCAAAGCAGTCTCTACGAGCAGTACTTC. Translating it yields CASRQSSLYEQYF. J is TRBJ2-7 and V is TRBV27; D unclear. This CDR3 is built from 13 residues. V lost 8 bases to trimming and J lost 3 bases, with 14 bases between them. Germline V gives CDR1 MNHEY, CDR2 SMNVEV (reference sequence).

This clonotype was counted a few times. This chain uses TRBV2 with TRBJ2-1, with TRBD2 matching over 7 bases. The V segment lost 6 bases and the J segment 1 base; nucleotides outside the gene matches: 6. CDR3 length equals 15 residues. Per the germline V gene, CDR1 is SNHLY and CDR2 is FYNNEI. The CDR3 sequence: CASRQRGTSYNEQFF. In DNA form, the CDR3 reads TGTGCCAGCAGACAGCGGGGAACTTCCTACAATGAGCAGTTCTTC.

In its sample, this clonotype was seen once. V gene TRBV6-1 combines with J gene TRBJ1-1; 10 bases agree with TRBD1. The CDR3 is 14 amino acids. Germline V gives CDR1 MNHNS, CDR2 SASEGT. Germline trimming cut 5 bases from V and 4 bases from J; bases unmatched to any gene: 4. As DNA, the CDR3 is TGTGCCAGCAGTCTATGGGACAGGGGCACTGAAGCTTTCTTT. Translating it yields CASSLWDRGTEAFF.

This clonotype was observed a few times. The rearrangement joins TRBV11-2 to TRBJ2-7; TRBD1 might be the D (6 bases). CDR1 is SGHAT, CDR2 FQNNGV, per germline. The CDR3 runs to 13 residues. Between the trimmed V and J ends, which lost 5 bases and 7 bases, there was a span of 15 bases. CDR3 sequence: CASSIDRSMEQYF. CDR3 DNA sequence: TGTGCCAGCAGCATTGACAGGTCTATGGAGCAGTACTTC.

This chain uses TRBV12-3 or TRBV12-4 with TRBJ2-2, with 14 bases identical to TRBD2. J lost 0 bases, V lost 7 bases, and 7 bases had no gene match. The CDR3 extends over 18 amino acids. The DNA for the CDR3 is TGTGCCAGCACCACAGGACTAGCGGGAGGCGCGAACACCGGGGAGCTGTTTTTT. Its translation is CASTTGLAGGANTGELFF.

This clonotype was found many times. The chain carries TRBV2 and TRBJ2-5, with 8 nucleotides matching TRBD2. This CDR3 is built from 13 residues. CDR1 is SNHLY and CDR2 is FYNNEI in the germline V gene. The junction had 7 bases not matched to a gene; V was cut back by 8 bases and J by 5 bases. DNA for the CDR3: TGTGCCAGCTGCGCGGGAGGAGGGGAGACCCAGTACTTC. It is translated as CASCAGGGETQYF.

V and J are TRBV12-3 or TRBV12-4 and TRBJ2-7; 8 bases align to TRBD2. Trimming removed 6 bases from V and 2 bases from J; junction bases left unmatched: 6. This CDR3 contains 14 residues. The CDR3 is CASRLSGSTYEQYV. CDR3 DNA sequence: TGTGCCAGCAGGTTGAGCGGGAGTACCTACGAGCAGTACGTC.

The table lists this clonotype with a count of one. J is TRBJ2-2 and V is TRBV6-4; 7 nucleotides agree with TRBD2. Per germline, CDR1 MRHNA and CDR2 SNTAGT. This CDR3 spans 16 amino acids. The V segment lost 6 bases and the J segment 6 bases; nucleotides outside the gene matches: 13. The CDR3 DNA reads as TGTGCCAGCAGCTCAGAGGGAGGGCCAATATCCGGGGAGCTGTTTTTT. It codes for CASSSEGGPISGELFF.

This clonotype was seen a few times. The CDR3 region is CASSQGRRLGSENGYTF. The CDR3 nucleotides are TGTGCCAGCAGCCAAGGACGGCGCCTTGGGTCCGAGAATGGCTACACCTTC. This chain links TRBV3-1 with TRBJ1-2; D is unclear. The V gene's germline CDR1 is LGHDT and CDR2 YNNKEL (reference sequence). This CDR3 is 17 amino acids long. V lost 1 base and J lost 6, with 21 bases in between.

The chain uses TRBV5-1 and TRBJ2-1; D possibly matches TRBD1 or TRBD2 (5 bases each). Per the germline V gene, CDR1 is SGHRS and CDR2 is YFSETQ. The CDR3 spans 15 residues. The germline V and J ends were trimmed by 5 bases and 1 base, with 13 bases remaining between them. CDR3: CASRGQGRSYNEQFF. The CDR3 nucleotides read TGCGCCAGCAGAGGGCAGGGACGGTCCTACAATGAGCAGTTCTTC.

The J gene is TRBJ2-2, the V gene TRBV12-3 or TRBV12-4; no clear D. V gave up 6 bases and J gave up 0 bases, with 8 bases separating them. The CDR3 contains 14 residues. The CDR3: CASRLGANTGELFF. CDR3 sequence (DNA): TGTGCCAGCAGACTCGGAGCGAACACCGGGGAGCTGTTTTTT.

The rearrangement joins TRBV24-1 to TRBJ2-2; D uncertain. CDR3 length: 16 residues. The germline V gene has CDR1 KGHDR and CDR2 SFDVKD. V shed 4 bases and J shed 1 base, with 12 bases lying between them. As DNA, the CDR3 is TGTGCCACCAGTGAGACCCGGGCCCTGAACACCGGGGAGCTGTTTTTT. It yields the protein CATSETRALNTGELFF.

The V gene is TRBV25-1, the J gene TRBJ2-7; either TRBD1 or TRBD2 may supply D (7 bases each). This CDR3 spans 15 amino acids. The V gene's germline CDR1 is MGHDK and CDR2 SYGVNS. V was pared by 5 bases and J by 6 bases, with 20 bases between. The DNA for the CDR3 is TGTGCCAGCAGTCCAGTTGGGAGGGGGCGCGGCGAGCAGTACTTC. This gives the protein CASSPVGRGRGEQYF.

The chain uses TRBV5-1 and TRBJ1-2; D call uncertain. Trimming shortened V by 3 bases and J by 5 bases, and 11 bases separated the two germline ends. The germline CDR1 and CDR2 sequences are SGHRS and YFSETQ. The CDR3 is made up of 13 amino acids. CDR3 nucleotide sequence: TGCGCCAGCAGCTCTGGGGAGATTTATGGCTACACCTTC. Translated: CASSSGEIYGYTF.

The rearrangement links TRBV4-2 to TRBJ2-1, with TRBD2 matching 7 bases. Looked up from germline, CDR1 is LGHNA and CDR2 is YNFKEQ. The V and J ends lost 1 base and 8 bases, in that order; junction bases with no gene match: 8. This CDR3 spans 15 amino acids. The CDR3 spells CASSQGEGASDEQFF. In nucleotides, the CDR3 is TGTGCCAGCAGCCAAGGGGAGGGCGCTTCGGATGAGCAGTTCTTC.

The rearrangement uses TRBV10-3 and TRBJ2-1; possible D gene TRBD2, 5 bases. Germline loops: CDR1 ENHRY, CDR2 SYGVKD. There are 12 residues in the CDR3. V lost 5 bases to trimming and J lost 9 bases, with 11 bases between them. This CDR3 reads CAISPVSGEQFF. CDR3 bases: TGTGCCATCAGTCCTGTCAGCGGTGAGCAGTTCTTC.

This chain connects TRBV6-1 to TRBJ2-2, with D hard to call. The ends were cut back, 7 bases at V and 7 bases at J, with 10 bases in the middle. Per germline, CDR1 MNHNS and CDR2 SASEGT. The CDR3 is 12 amino acids. CDR3 sequence: CASTRSIGELFF. CDR3 nucleotide sequence: TGTGCCAGCACCCGAAGTATCGGGGAGCTGTTTTTT.

This clonotype was seen just once. J is TRBJ1-2 and V is TRBV6-5; a possible D gene is TRBD1 (5 bases). Germline loops: CDR1 MNHEY, CDR2 SVGAGI. Trimming pared 6 bases from V and 8 bases from J, leaving 13 bases between. The CDR3 length is 12 residues. The CDR3 nucleotides are TGTGCCAGCAGAAATCCCCGGACAGGCTACACCTTC. Protein sequence: CASRNPRTGYTF.

This clonotype was observed a few times. This chain joins TRBV15 and TRBJ2-2; 10 bases line up with TRBD1. CDR3 length equals 15 residues. Germline V CDR1 and CDR2: LNHNV, YYDKDF (reference sequence). Losses at the gene ends were 5 bases for V and 6 bases for J; bases not matched to a gene: 6. The CDR3 is CATSQGTGEAGELFF. DNA for the CDR3: TGTGCCACCAGCCAGGGGACAGGGGAAGCCGGGGAGCTGTTTTTT. Filled out from reference TRBV15 and TRBJ2-2, the complete variable domain reads DAMVIQNPRYQVTQFGKPVTLSCSQTLNHNVMYWYQQKSSQAPKLLFHYYDKDFNNEADTPDNFQSRRPNTSFCFLDIRSPGLGDTAMYLCATSQGTGEAGELFFGEGSRLTVL.

This chain connects TRBV13 to TRBJ2-1, with 8 bases fitting TRBD2. Unmatched junction bases numbered 10, after V lost 3 bases and J lost 6 bases. The CDR3 is 16 amino acids. Germline V gene data show CDR1 as PRHDT and CDR2 as FYEKMQ (reference sequence). The CDR3 coding sequence is TGTGCCAGCAGCTTCCGGGGACTAGAGCTTAGCAATGAGCAGTTCTTC. Translating gives CASSFRGLELSNEQFF.

This clonotype has just a few counts. V and J are TRBV24-1 and TRBJ2-2; 7 bases agree with TRBD1. CDR3 size: 16 residues. Germline-derived CDR1 and CDR2 are KGHDR and SFDVKD. Losses at the gene ends were 1 base for V and 7 bases for J; bases not matched to a gene: 8. The CDR3 here is CATSDFSGTVGGELFF. CDR3 coding DNA: TGTGCCACCAGTGATTTCTCCGGGACAGTCGGCGGGGAGCTGTTTTTT.